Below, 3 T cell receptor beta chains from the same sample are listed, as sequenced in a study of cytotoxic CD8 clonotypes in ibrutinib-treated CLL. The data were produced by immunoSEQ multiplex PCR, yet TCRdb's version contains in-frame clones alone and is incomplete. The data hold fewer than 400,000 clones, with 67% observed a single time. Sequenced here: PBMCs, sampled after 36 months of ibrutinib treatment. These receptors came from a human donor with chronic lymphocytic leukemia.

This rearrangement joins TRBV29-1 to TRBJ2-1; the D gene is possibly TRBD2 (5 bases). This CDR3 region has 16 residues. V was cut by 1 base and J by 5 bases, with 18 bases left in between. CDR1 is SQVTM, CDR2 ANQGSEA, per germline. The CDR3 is CSVEGFPSLNHNEQFF. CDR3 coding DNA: TGCAGCGTTGAAGGTTTTCCTAGCCTAAATCACAATGAGCAGTTCTTC.

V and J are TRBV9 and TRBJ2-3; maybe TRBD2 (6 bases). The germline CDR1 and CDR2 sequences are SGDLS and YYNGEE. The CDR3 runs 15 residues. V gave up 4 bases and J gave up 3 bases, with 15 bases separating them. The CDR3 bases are TGTGCCAGCAGCCAGACTAGTATGCATACAGATACGCAGTATTTT. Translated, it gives CASSQTSMHTDTQYF.

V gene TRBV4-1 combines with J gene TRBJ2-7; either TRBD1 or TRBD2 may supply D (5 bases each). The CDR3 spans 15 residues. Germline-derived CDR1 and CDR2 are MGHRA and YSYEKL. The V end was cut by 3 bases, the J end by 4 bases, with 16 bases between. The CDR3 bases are TGCGCCAGCAGCCACCGGGACCAGGTGGGGTACGAGCAGTACTTC. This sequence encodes CASSHRDQVGYEQYF.